The source of this T cell receptor (beta chain) is a study of shared clonotypes between healthy human individuals. As for the study in general: Each donor's CD8 memory used one plate, CD8 naive two, each CD4 subset three.

Germline V CDR1 and CDR2: MNHNS, SASEGT. CDR3 size: 14 residues. The V end was cut by 8 bases, the J end by 5 bases, with 18 bases between. Original data processing: Filtering of immunoSEQ junctional sequences could not match full-length read filtering. Some clones are missing from TCRdb's copy, which holds only in-frame ones; the method was immunoSEQ multiplex PCR. V and J calls and clone size follow that table, whereas D and trimming were derived from the DNA. The repertoire has roughly 1,500,000 clones, about 98.5% of them found once; the top ten carry approximately 0.4%. The origin of this receptor is a man aged 30-40 years in good health. Sequenced sample: naive CD4+ T cells sorted from blood. Regarding subset: CD45RA+ positively selected. The chain is built from TRBV6-1 and TRBJ2-5, with D maybe TRBD2 (6 bases). CDR3: CASGRGGKVETQYF. Written as DNA, the CDR3 is TGTGCCAGCGGGCGGGGCGGCAAGGTGGAGACCCAGTACTTC.